This T cell receptor beta chain emerged from a study of shared clonotypes between healthy human individuals (TCRdb year 2020). About the full investigation: A couple of women and a few men aged 18 to 49 years were included in the cohort. For each donor, three plates each were used for CD4 naive and CD4 memory, two plates were used for CD8 naive, and one plate was used for CD8 memory. To estimate repertoire size and how much clonotype sharing occurs between individuals, the study deeply sequenced the blood TCR repertoires of five or six healthy adults. Different laboratories and diverse techniques were used to prepare libraries and sequence TCR repertoires, to increase sequencing depth and limit assay-specific biases. Each donor's leukapheresis produced roughly between roughly 0.94 and 9.5 billion PBMCs. What the research found in general, with its limitations: Clonotypes shared by all four sorted-subset donors showed higher generation probabilities than non-shared clonotypes. When a few donors were compared, the shared fraction of clonotypes was about 5.2% for naive CD4, around 3.5% for naive CD8, 2% to 2.5% for memory CD4, and about 0.36% for memory CD8. Sampling was limited to blood, and TCR repertoires in tissue likely differ from TCR repertoires in blood. Even with the large sequencing depth, rarefaction of the sorted-subset datasets indicated that sequencing was incomplete. The genetic and exposure-history diversity represented was limited by the small number of donors. Pairwise subsampling indicated that sequencing depth was expected to affect the degree of clonotype sharing among donors. Naive subsets generally had larger estimated clonotype richness than memory subsets.

A note on this clone: Its antigen is still unknown. Within one base of it there is no much larger clone, and no base qualities were kept.

Using the deep immunoSEQ assay, multiplex PCR amplified TCR CDR3 regions from genomic DNA. Extracted genomic DNA from each cell subset was distributed evenly across all wells of several immunoSEQ 96-well plates, and each plate was treated as a replicate. For sorted subsets, around 0.2 ug genomic DNA, equal to tens of thousands of T cell genomes, was loaded into each replicate PCR. Purified libraries were quantified with a Qubit 3.0 fluorometer, sized on a Bioanalyzer 2100, and re-quantified with the KAPA Library Quantification kit. Each immunoSEQ 96-well plate was sequenced on its own single-read 150-cycle Illumina NextSeq 550 flow cell. From the authors' description of their analysis: The immunoSEQ output contained only junctional sequences without quality scores, so filtering could not match that applied to full-length reads. To assign V/J genes and CDR3, sequences were annotated against IMGT germline references using PyIR, a Python wrapper for IgBLAST v1.9. Reads were removed for weak V/J assignments (E-value above 1e-6), missing CDR3, stop codons, out-of-frame junctions, or ambiguous translated residues. V3J clonotypes were defined by identical inferred V gene, J gene, and CDR3 amino acid sequence. Percentage overlap between repertoires was calculated by dividing the number of shared unique clonotypes by the size of the smaller repertoire. Richness of each repertoire was evaluated using RTK rarefaction, the Chao1 estimator, and Recon v2.1 estimates of unobserved clonotypes. For all TCRbeta clonotypes obtained by the gDNA method from a handful of donors, generation probabilities were computed with OLGA. The clones in this table, taken by TCRdb from immuneACCESS, are in-frame only. Not every clone is retained; where verified, under half of the shortfall comes from an unresolved V gene, and the cause of the rest is unknown. Clone size and the V and J calls come from that table; the DNA yielded D and trimming. In all, the sample holds about 980,000 clones, and around 80% of those were seen once. Of the sample, around 1.4% falls within the top ten clones.

Donors were healthy HIV-negative adults with no recently reported acute infections or vaccinations. Only Caucasian adults living in Nashville, Tennessee, USA were represented among the donors. CD4+ T cells were enriched through magnetic negative selection, after which naive cells were positively selected on CD45RA and the remaining negative fraction served as the memory subset. Blood was obtained by leukapheresis, after which PBMCs were separated by Ficoll-Histopaque density gradient centrifugation and cryopreserved in liquid nitrogen vapor phase. Analytical flow cytometry was used to check the purity and quantity of each magnetically sorted T cell population. Genomic DNA was isolated from each sorted fraction and quantified by UV absorbance on a Nanodrop 2000c. V is pared back by 1 base and J by 6 bases, with 7 bases lying between the germline termini. CDR3 length: 14 amino acids, cysteine to phenylalanine. Just the 42-base CDR3 DNA is kept, in frame starting at base 1. CDR1 and CDR2 are drawn from the germline V gene: SGHTA, FQGTGA.

Recombination connected TRBV7-3 to TRBJ1-6, with the D gene not clear enough to name. The specimen sequenced was memory CD4+ T cells sorted from blood. In the paper's terms, the cell subset or site label means: CD45RA-negative fraction. This sequence was found in a man in his late teens or twenties in good health. The nucleotide sequence reads as follows: TGTGCCAGCAGCTTAAAAGCGGGTAATTCACCCCTCCACTTT. Its coded protein is CASSLKAGNSPLHF.